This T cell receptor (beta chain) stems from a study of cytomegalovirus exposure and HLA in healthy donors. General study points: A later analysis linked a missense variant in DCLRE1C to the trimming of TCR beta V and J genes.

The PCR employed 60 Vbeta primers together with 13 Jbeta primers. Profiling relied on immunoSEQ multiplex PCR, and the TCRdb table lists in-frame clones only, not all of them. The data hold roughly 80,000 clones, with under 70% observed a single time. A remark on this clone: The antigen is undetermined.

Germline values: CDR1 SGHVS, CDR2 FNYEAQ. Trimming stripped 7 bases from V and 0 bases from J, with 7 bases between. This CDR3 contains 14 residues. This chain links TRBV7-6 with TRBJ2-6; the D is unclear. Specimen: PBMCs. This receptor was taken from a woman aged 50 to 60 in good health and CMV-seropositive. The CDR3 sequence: CASKSVSGANVLTF. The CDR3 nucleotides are TGTGCCAGCAAATCAGTCTCTGGGGCCAACGTCCTGACTTTC.